The TCR beta chain under discussion was sequenced for a study of blood T cell repertoires in COVID-19. Sequenced by immunoSEQ multiplex PCR; TCRdb stores in-frame clones only, minus some. The table lists 40,000 or so clones, around 91% of them singletons, with about 10% in the top ten. This clone was seen just once. Sequencing input: peripheral blood. This clonotype was obtained from a man aged 25-45 years with active or convalescent COVID-19.

CDR3 sequence: CASSLGHGTGELFF. The CDR3 DNA sequence: TGTGCCAGCAGCCTAGGACACGGCACCGGGGAGCTGTTTTTT. This rearrangement joins TRBV11-3 to TRBJ2-2; D is possibly TRBD1 (5 bases). Germline CDR1 SGHNT, CDR2 YENEEA. The CDR3 runs 14 residues. The V end lost 5 bases, the J end lost 4 bases, and 11 bases lay between the germline ends.